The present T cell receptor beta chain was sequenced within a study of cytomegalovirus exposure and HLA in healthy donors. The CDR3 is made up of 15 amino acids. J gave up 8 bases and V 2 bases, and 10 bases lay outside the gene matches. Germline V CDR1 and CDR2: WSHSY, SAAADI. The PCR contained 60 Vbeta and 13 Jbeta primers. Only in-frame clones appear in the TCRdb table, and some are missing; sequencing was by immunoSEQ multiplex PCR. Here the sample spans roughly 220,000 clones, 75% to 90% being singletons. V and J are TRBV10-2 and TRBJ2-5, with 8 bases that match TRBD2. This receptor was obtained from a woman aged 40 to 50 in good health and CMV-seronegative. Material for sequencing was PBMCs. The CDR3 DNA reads TGCGCCAGCAGTGAGGATGGGACTAGAGTGGGCACCCAGTACTTC. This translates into CASSEDGTRVGTQYF.